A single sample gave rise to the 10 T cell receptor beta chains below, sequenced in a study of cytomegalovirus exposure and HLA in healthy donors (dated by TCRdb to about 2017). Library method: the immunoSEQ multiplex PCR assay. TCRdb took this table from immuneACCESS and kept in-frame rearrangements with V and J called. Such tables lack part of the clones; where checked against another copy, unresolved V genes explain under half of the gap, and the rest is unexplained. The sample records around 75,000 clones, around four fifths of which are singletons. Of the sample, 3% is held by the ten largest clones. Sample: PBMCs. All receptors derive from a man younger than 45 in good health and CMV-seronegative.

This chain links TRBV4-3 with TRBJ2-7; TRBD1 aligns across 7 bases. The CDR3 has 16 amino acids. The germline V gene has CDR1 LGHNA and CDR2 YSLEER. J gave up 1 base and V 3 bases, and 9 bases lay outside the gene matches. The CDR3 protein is CASSQGQGVPSYEQYF. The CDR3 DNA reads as TGCGCCAGCAGCCAGGGCCAGGGGGTCCCGTCCTACGAGCAGTACTTC.

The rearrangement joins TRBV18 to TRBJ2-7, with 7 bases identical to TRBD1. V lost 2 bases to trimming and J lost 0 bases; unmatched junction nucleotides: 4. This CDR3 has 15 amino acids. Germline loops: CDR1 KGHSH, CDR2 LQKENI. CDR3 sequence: CASSPGDRFSYEQYF. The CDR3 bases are TGTGCCAGCTCACCAGGGGACAGATTCTCCTACGAGCAGTACTTC.

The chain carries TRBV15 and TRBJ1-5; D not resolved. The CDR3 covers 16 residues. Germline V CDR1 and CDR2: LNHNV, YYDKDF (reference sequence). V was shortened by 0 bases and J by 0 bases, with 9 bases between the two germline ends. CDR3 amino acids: CATSRDYSYSNQPQHF. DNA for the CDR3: TGTGCCACCAGCAGAGATTACAGTTATAGCAATCAGCCCCAGCATTTT.

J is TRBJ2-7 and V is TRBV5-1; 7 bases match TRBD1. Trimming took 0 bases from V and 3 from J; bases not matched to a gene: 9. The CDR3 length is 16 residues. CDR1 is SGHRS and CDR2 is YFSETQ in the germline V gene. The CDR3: CASSLEGTAIGYEQYF. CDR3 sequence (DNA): TGCGCCAGCAGCTTGGAAGGGACAGCTATCGGCTACGAGCAGTACTTC. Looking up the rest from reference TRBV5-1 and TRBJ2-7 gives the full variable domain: KAGVTQTPRYLIKTRGQQVTLSCSPISGHRSVSWYQQTPGQGLQFLFEYFSETQRNKGNFPGRFSGRQFSNSRSEMNVSTLELGDSALYLCASSLEGTAIGYEQYFGPGTRLTVT.

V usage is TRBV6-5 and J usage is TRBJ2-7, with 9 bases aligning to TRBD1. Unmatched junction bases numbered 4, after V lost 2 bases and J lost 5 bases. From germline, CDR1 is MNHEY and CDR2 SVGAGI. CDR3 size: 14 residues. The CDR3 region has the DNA TGTGCCAGCAGTTACCACACAGGGGGCGACGAGCAGTACTTC. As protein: CASSYHTGGDEQYF.

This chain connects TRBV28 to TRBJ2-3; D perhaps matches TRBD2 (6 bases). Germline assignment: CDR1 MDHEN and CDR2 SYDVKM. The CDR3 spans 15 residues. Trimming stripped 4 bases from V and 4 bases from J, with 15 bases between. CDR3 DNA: TGTGCCAGCAGTTCCCCCGCGGGGCGAGCAGATACGCAGTATTTT. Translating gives CASSSPAGRADTQYF.

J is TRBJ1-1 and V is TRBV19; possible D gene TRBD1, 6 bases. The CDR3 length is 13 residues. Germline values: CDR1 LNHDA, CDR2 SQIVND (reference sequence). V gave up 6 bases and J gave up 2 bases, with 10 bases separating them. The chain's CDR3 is CASRDSENTEAFF. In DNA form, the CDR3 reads TGTGCCAGTAGGGACAGTGAAAACACTGAAGCTTTCTTT.

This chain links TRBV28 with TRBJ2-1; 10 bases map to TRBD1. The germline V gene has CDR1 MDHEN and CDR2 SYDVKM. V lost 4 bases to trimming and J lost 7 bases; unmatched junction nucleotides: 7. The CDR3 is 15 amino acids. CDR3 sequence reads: CASSSGTGEGNEQFF. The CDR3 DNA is TGTGCCAGCAGTTCCGGGACAGGGGAAGGGAATGAGCAGTTCTTC.

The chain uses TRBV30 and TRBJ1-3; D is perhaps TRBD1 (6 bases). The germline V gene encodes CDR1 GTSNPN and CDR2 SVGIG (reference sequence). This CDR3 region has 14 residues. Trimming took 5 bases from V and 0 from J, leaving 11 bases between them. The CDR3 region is CAWVDRSSGNTIYF. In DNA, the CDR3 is TGTGCCTGGGTTGACAGGAGCTCTGGAAACACCATATATTTT. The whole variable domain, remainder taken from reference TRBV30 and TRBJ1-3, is SQTIHQWPATLVQPVGSPLSLECTVEGTSNPNLYWYRQAAGRGLQLLFYSVGIGQISSEVPQNLSASRPQDRQFILSSKKLLLSDSGFYLCAWVDRSSGNTIYFGEGSWLTVV.

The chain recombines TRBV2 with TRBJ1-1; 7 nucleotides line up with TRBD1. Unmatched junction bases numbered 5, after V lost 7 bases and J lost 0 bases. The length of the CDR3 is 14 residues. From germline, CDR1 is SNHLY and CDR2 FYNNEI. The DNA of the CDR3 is TGTGCCAGCACTTGGGGACAGATGAACACTGAAGCTTTCTTT. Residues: CASTWGQMNTEAFF.